A single sample gave rise to the 3 T cell receptor beta chains below, sequenced in a study of OX40 agonist ivuxolimab in advanced cancers. Profiled with immunoSEQ multiplex PCR; TCRdb holds only in-frame clones, not every one. The sample contains around 41,000 clones, roughly 80% of which appear only once. Sequencing used CD4+ or CD8+ T cells sorted from blood, obtained in a trial of the OX40 agonist ivuxolimab. The source of these receptors is an adult with an advanced solid tumor such as melanoma, head and neck, liver or kidney cancer.

This chain uses TRBV7-2 with TRBJ1-3; D is unclear. Trimming removed 5 bases at V and 4 bases at J, with 9 bases between. This CDR3 is 13 amino acids long. Germline V gene data show CDR1 as SGHTA and CDR2 as FQGNSA. In DNA, the CDR3 is TGTGCCAGCAGCACCCTCGGGGGAAACACCATATATTTT. Translating it yields CASSTLGGNTIYF.

The chain joins TRBV10-2 to TRBJ2-7; 12 bases match TRBD1. Trimming took 3 bases from V and 6 from J; bases not matched to a gene: 6. The CDR3 covers 15 residues. Looked up from germline, CDR1 is WSHSY and CDR2 is SAAADI. CDR3 in DNA: TGCGCCAGCAGTGAAGGGACAGGGGGCTTTCTCGAGCAGTACTTC. This gives the protein CASSEGTGGFLEQYF.

This clone was counted once. CDR3 in DNA: TGTGCCAGCAGCTTCTCATATATCGCTGAAGCTTTCTTT. It specifies CASSFSYIAEAFF. The chain recombines TRBV5-6 with TRBJ1-1; the D is unclear. Trimming took off 2 bases at V and 6 bases at J, with 11 bases between the two ends. CDR3 length equals 13 residues. Germline CDR1 and CDR2: SGHDT and YYEEEE. Drawing the rest from reference TRBV5-6 and TRBJ1-1, the complete variable domain is DAGVTQSPTHLIKTRGQQVTLRCSPKSGHDTVSWYQQALGQGPQFIFQYYEEEERQRGNFPDRFSGHQFPNYSSELNVNALLLGDSALYLCASSFSYIAEAFFGQGTRLTVV.